This paragraph reports one T cell receptor beta chain. These data originate in a study of CD8 T cells in Susac syndrome. The RNA input was roughly 0.45 to 1 ug, and it was reverse transcribed with random hexamers. TCRdb processed the immunoSEQ multiplex PCR reads anew with MiXCR; each CDR3 protein has one entry. The sample yields around 200,000 distinct CDR3 sequences, 90% to 95% seen once. This clonotype was obtained from a human donor in good health. Sequencing was carried out using CD4+ T cells from PBMCs.

CDR3 residues: CASTPGQGRPGANVLTF. CDR3 DNA: TGTGCCTCAACGCCGGGACAGGGGAGGCCTGGGGCCAACGTCCTGACTTTC. The chain has TRBV19 and TRBJ2-6, with 10 bases that match TRBD1. Germline V gene lookup returns CDR1 LNHDA and CDR2 SQIVND (reference sequence). The CDR3 loop spans 17 amino acids. After removal of 11 bases from V and 2 bases from J, the junction contained 12 bases not matched to a gene.